One and the same sample provided the 18 T cell receptor beta chains below, sequenced in a study of blood T cell repertoires in COVID-19. TCRdb keeps only in-frame clones here, not all; method: immunoSEQ multiplex PCR. The sample has around 100,000 clones; 65% to 85% are singletons. The source material was peripheral blood. Receptors were obtained from a woman between 65 and 79 years old with acute or convalescent COVID-19.

The V gene is TRBV11-3, the J gene TRBJ2-3, with D perhaps matching TRBD2 (5 bases). CDR1 and CDR2 (germline): SGHNT, YENEEA. The CDR3 runs to 13 residues. V lost 6 bases to trimming and J lost 0 bases, with 7 bases between them. The CDR3 region has the DNA TGTGCCAGCAGTCGACTAAGCACAGATACGCAGTATTTT. Its translation is CASSRLSTDTQYF.

The genes are TRBV5-5 and TRBJ2-3, with D perhaps TRBD2 (5 bases). The germline CDR1 and CDR2 sequences are SGHKS and YYEKEE (reference sequence). Trimming removed 3 bases at V and 0 bases at J, with 14 bases between. This CDR3 contains 16 residues. CDR3 sequence: CASSSRFSGSTDTQYF. The CDR3, as DNA: TGTGCCAGCAGCTCCAGGTTCAGCGGAAGCACAGATACGCAGTATTTT.

This clone came up once. The chain uses TRBV30 and TRBJ1-6; no firm D call. Germline V gives CDR1 GTSNPN, CDR2 SVGIG (reference sequence). CDR3 length: 15 amino acids. Trimming pared 0 bases from V and 4 bases from J, leaving 10 bases between. The chain's CDR3 is CAWSVLTGYNSPLHF. Written as DNA, the CDR3 is TGTGCCTGGAGTGTCTTAACGGGATATAATTCACCCCTCCACTTT.

This rearrangement joins TRBV2 to TRBJ1-1, with D maybe TRBD1 (6 bases). The CDR3 covers 13 residues. V lost 4 bases to trimming and J lost 5 bases, with 11 bases between them. In germline, CDR1 is SNHLY, CDR2 FYNNEI. DNA of the CDR3: TGTGCCAGCAGTGGGGGAGGGGGAACTGAAGCTTTCTTT. Protein sequence: CASSGGGGTEAFF.

This sequence joins TRBV12-3 or TRBV12-4 and TRBJ1-4, with D unclear. The CDR3 is 13 amino acids. V shed 6 bases and J shed 4 bases, with 9 bases lying between them. The chain's CDR3 is CASSLDYNEKLFF. Written as DNA, the CDR3 is TGTGCCAGCAGCCTTGACTATAATGAAAAACTGTTTTTT.

The chain combines TRBV5-1 with TRBJ2-7; D is unclear. CDR1 SGHRS and CDR2 YFSETQ come from the germline V gene. The V and J ends lost 7 bases and 1 base respectively, with 18 bases between them. The CDR3 is made up of 15 amino acids. The CDR3 region has the DNA TGCGCCAGCTCCACCCGAATTCCCGGGTCCTACGAGCAGTACTTC. Amino acid sequence: CASSTRIPGSYEQYF.

The gene calls are TRBV30 and TRBJ1-2; no firm D call. Germline V lookup: CDR1 GTSNPN, CDR2 SVGIG (reference sequence). Trimming removed 1 base at V and 7 bases at J, with 16 bases between. This CDR3 has 14 residues. CDR3 bases: TGTGCCTGGAGTGACAAGGGAGAGGGAATTGGCTACACCTTC. Translating it yields CAWSDKGEGIGYTF.

The V gene is TRBV2, the J gene TRBJ2-3, with D possibly being TRBD2 (5 bases). The CDR3 spans 14 residues. The germline V gene has CDR1 SNHLY and CDR2 FYNNEI. V lost 4 bases and J 0 bases, leaving 8 bases between the germline ends. CDR3: CASSASISTDTQYF. The DNA of the CDR3 is TGTGCCAGCAGTGCTAGCATTAGCACAGATACGCAGTATTTT. Supplemented by reference TRBV2 and TRBJ2-3, the full variable domain reads EPEVTQTPSHQVTQMGQEVILRCVPISNHLYFYWYRQILGQKVEFLVSFYNNEISEKSEIFDDQFSVERPDGSNFTLKIRSTKLEDSAMYFCASSASISTDTQYFGPGTRLTVL.

This clone has more than one count but fewer than ten. The rearrangement uses TRBV9 and TRBJ1-1; unclear D gene. The V gene lost 1 base and the J gene lost 3 bases, with 10 bases spanning the gap. The CDR3 spans 14 residues. CDR1 and CDR2 from the germline V gene are SGDLS and YYNGEE. This chain's CDR3 is CASSVTGGDTEAFF. The CDR3 DNA follows: TGTGCCAGCAGCGTAACGGGCGGGGACACTGAAGCTTTCTTT.

This chain uses TRBV5-1 with TRBJ1-1, with D maybe TRBD1 (6 bases). Trimming pared 0 bases from V and 1 base from J, leaving 7 bases between. The CDR3 length is 14 residues. Germline V lookup: CDR1 SGHRS, CDR2 YFSETQ. CDR3 residues: CASSLVQGNTEAFF. The DNA for the CDR3 is TGCGCCAGCAGCTTGGTACAGGGGAACACTGAAGCTTTCTTT.

In its sample, this clone was seen once. The CDR3 DNA sequence: TGTGCCAGCAGCACACATCGATCGCCCACTGAAGCTTTCTTT. It codes for CASSTHRSPTEAFF. The chain carries TRBV3-1 (or the pseudogene TRBV3-2) and TRBJ1-1; D not resolved. V lost 5 bases to trimming and J lost 4 bases, with 14 bases between them. Germline V lookup: CDR1 LGHDT, CDR2 YNNKEL (reference sequence). The CDR3 has 14 residues.

This sequence joins TRBV6-5 and TRBJ1-1; a possible D gene is TRBD1 (5 bases). This CDR3 has 12 amino acids. Trimming removed 7 bases from V and 6 bases from J, with 12 bases in between. Germline V gene data show CDR1 as MNHEY and CDR2 as SVGAGI. DNA of the CDR3: TGTGCCAGCACTCCAGGGTGGGCTGAAGCTTTCTTT. It codes for CASTPGWAEAFF.

V gene TRBV2 combines with J gene TRBJ2-3; 7 bases agree with TRBD2. CDR1 is SNHLY, CDR2 FYNNEI, per germline. With V trimmed by 7 bases and J by 4 bases, 11 bases remained unmatched. The CDR3 extends over 15 amino acids. The CDR3 loop reads CASNSGRPPPDTQYF. The CDR3 nucleotides read TGTGCCAGCAACTCCGGGAGGCCCCCACCAGATACGCAGTATTTT.

This chain links TRBV7-3 with TRBJ2-5; 9 bases are a match to TRBD2. The CDR3 has 16 residues. Germline values: CDR1 SGHTA, CDR2 FQGTGA. V shed 0 bases, J shed 4 bases, and the junction held 6 bases outside the gene matches. This CDR3 reads CASSLTPLAGRETQYF. CDR3 DNA sequence: TGTGCCAGCAGCTTAACGCCCCTAGCGGGACGAGAGACCCAGTACTTC. The full variable domain, rest sourced from reference TRBV7-3 and TRBJ2-5, is GAGVSQTPSNKVTEKGKYVELRCDPISGHTALYWYRQSLGQGPEFLIYFQGTGAADDSGLPNDRFFAVRPEGSVSTLKIQRTERGDSAVYLCASSLTPLAGRETQYFGPGTRLLVL.

This rearrangement joins TRBV5-6 to TRBJ2-2; D uncertain. The CDR3 loop spans 13 amino acids. CDR1 is SGHDT and CDR2 is YYEEEE in the germline V gene. Trimming took 3 bases from V and 7 from J, leaving 10 bases between them. The CDR3 loop reads CASSYPRGGELFF. DNA for the CDR3: TGTGCCAGCAGCTATCCGAGAGGCGGGGAGCTGTTTTTT.

The rearrangement uses TRBV12-5 and TRBJ2-7, with D possibly matching TRBD1 (5 bases). The ends were cut back, 7 bases at V and 4 bases at J, with 8 bases in the middle. This CDR3 has 11 residues. Germline assignment: CDR1 LGHNT and CDR2 FRNRAP. CDR3 in amino acids: CASAGAYEQYF. CDR3 bases: TGTGCTAGTGCTGGGGCTTACGAGCAGTACTTC.

The chain couples TRBV29-1 to TRBJ1-2, with D possibly matching TRBD1 (5 bases). The CDR3 extends over 14 amino acids. Trimming cost V 2 bases and J 4 bases, with 14 bases left between them. CDR1 is SQVTM and CDR2 is ANQGSEA in the germline V gene. The CDR3 spells CSVETGGTSYGYTF. The DNA of the CDR3 is TGCAGCGTTGAAACGGGCGGGACCTCCTATGGCTACACCTTC.

The V call is TRBV25-1, the J call TRBJ1-2; 7 bases are shared with TRBD1. Trimming cost V 6 bases and J 4 bases; bases outside gene matches: 5. Germline V CDR1 and CDR2: MGHDK, SYGVNS. The CDR3 covers 13 residues. CDR3 sequence: CASSVTGSYGYTF. In DNA form, the CDR3 reads TGTGCCAGCAGCGTGACAGGGAGCTATGGCTACACCTTC.